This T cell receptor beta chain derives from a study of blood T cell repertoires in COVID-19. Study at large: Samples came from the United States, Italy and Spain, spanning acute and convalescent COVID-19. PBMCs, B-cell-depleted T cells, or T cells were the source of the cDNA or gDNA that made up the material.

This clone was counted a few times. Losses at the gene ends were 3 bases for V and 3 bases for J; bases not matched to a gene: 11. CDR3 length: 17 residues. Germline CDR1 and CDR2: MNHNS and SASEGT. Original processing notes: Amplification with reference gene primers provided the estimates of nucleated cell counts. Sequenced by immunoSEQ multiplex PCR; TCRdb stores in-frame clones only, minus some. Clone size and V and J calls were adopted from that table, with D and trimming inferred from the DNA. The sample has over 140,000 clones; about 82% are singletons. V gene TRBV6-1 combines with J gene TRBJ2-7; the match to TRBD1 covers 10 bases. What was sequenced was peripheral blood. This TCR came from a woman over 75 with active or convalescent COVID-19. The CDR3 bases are TGTGCCAGCAGTGACCCCCCGGGACAGGGGTATGTCTACGAGCAGTACTTC. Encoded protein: CASSDPPGQGYVYEQYF.